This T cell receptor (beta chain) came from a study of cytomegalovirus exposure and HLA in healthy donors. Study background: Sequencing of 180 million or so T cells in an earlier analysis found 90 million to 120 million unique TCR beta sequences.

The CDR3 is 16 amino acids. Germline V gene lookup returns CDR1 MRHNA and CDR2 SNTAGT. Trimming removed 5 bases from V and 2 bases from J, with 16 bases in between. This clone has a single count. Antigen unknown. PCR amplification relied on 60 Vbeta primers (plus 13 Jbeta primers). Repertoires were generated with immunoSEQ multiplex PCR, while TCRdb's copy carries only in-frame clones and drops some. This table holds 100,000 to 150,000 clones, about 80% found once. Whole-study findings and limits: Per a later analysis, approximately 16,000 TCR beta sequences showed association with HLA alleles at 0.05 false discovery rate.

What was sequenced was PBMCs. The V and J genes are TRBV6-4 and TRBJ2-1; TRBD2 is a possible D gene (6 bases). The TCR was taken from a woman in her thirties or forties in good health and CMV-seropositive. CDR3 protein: CASSPLFGSAYNEQFF. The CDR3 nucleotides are TGTGCCAGCAGTCCGTTGTTCGGGAGTGCCTACAATGAGCAGTTCTTC.